This entry is about one T cell receptor (beta chain). The antigen this receptor binds is unknown. The sample holds no much larger clone one base away, and base qualities are not on file. Collaborating institutions collected whole blood in K2EDTA tubes following their own protocols. For TCRbeta analysis, collaborator samples were shipped as frozen whole blood, as isolated PBMCs, or as DNA extracted from either sample type. This specimen comes from a study of blood T cell repertoires in COVID-19 (dated by TCRdb to the early 2020s). Describing the broader study: Samples from collaborators originated in the United States, Italy and Spain and spanned both the acute and convalescent phases of COVID-19. The material from the prospective study consisted of cDNA or gDNA derived from T cells, B-cell-depleted T cells, or PBMCs. The dataset comprised deeply sampled blood TCRbeta repertoires from subjects exposed to, actively infected with, or recovered from COVID-19. The repertoires were made available in a free public database intended to serve as a resource for research on the immune response to SARS-CoV-2. Samples were obtained from the ongoing ImmuneRACE study (first 160 participants) and from over a thousand subjects provided by 6 global collaborators. Nearly every sample came with metadata listing a de-identified subject ID, COVID-19 status, age in years and sex. HLA class I and class II types, where available, came from metadata supplied by the sample provider rather than from assay-based typing. Overall study outcomes, separate from this receptor: The amount of clinical and demographic metadata varied by source and participant and was provided uncurated.

V loses 5 bases of germline sequence and J loses 0 bases, and the interval between the two ends is 12 bases. As encoded in the germline V gene, CDR1 is SGHTA while CDR2 is FQGNSA. From its cysteine to its phenylalanine, the CDR3 spans 15 amino acids. Only the CDR3 DNA is retained, 45 bases long and in frame from the first base. The immunoSEQ Assay, a bias-controlled multiplex PCR, was used to amplify TCRbeta CDR3 regions from genomic DNA. For the original study's pipeline: The number of nucleated cells in each sample was estimated from the amplification of reference gene primers within the assay. To quantify the absolute abundance of each unique TCRbeta CDR3 rearrangement, sequence reads were collapsed and filtered. For each sample, productive Simpson clonality was calculated by taking the square root of Simpson's diversity index across productive rearrangements. The clones in this table, taken by TCRdb from immuneACCESS, are in-frame only. Not every clone is retained; where verified, under half of the shortfall comes from an unresolved V gene, and the cause of the rest is unknown. V, J and clone size derive from that table, while D and trimming were established from the DNA sequence. The sample table records 70,000 to 85,000 clones; roughly four fifths of these occur just once. 20% to 25% of the sample goes to the ten largest clones.

The sequence derives from a human donor in a cohort sampled during active COVID-19. The chain uses TRBV7-2 and TRBJ2-3, with an unclear D gene assignment. What was sequenced was peripheral blood. The CDR3 corresponds to CASSPSGLSTDTQYF. The nucleotide sequence reads TGTGCCAGCAGCCCATCTGGCCTGAGCACAGATACGCAGTATTTT. The reference TRBV7-2 and TRBJ2-3 proteins fill in what lies around the CDR3, so the full variable domain reads GAGVSQSPSNKVTEKGKDVELRCDPISGHTALYWYRQSLGQGLEFLIYFQGNSAPDKSGLPSDRFSAERTGGSVSTLTIQRTQQEDSAVYLCASSPSGLSTDTQYFGPGTRLTVL.